What follows is one T cell receptor beta chain and its context. Sequenced by immunoSEQ multiplex PCR; TCRdb stores in-frame clones only, minus some. The table lists 200,000 to 300,000 clones, approximately 88% of them singletons. Study members were between about 18 and 89 years old and lived in roughly 24 US regions. The study assigned cohorts using participant-reported clinical history. This CDR3 has 14 amino acids. Looked up from germline, CDR1 is ENHRY and CDR2 is SYGVKD. With V trimmed by 11 bases and J by 6 bases, 11 bases remained unmatched. This entry belongs to a study of blood T cell repertoires in COVID-19.

This TCR was recovered from a woman aged 40 to 50 with acute COVID-19. Sequencing input: PBMCs or T cells enriched from blood (not recorded which). This sequence joins TRBV10-3 and TRBJ2-1; 9 nucleotides line up with TRBD2. The CDR3 reads CASIPGLAFNEQFF. The CDR3 DNA sequence: TGTGCCTCGATTCCGGGACTAGCATTCAATGAGCAGTTCTTC.